This T cell receptor (beta chain) emerged from a study of T cells in women clearing cervical HPV infection. Details on this clone: Read coverage stops 3 residues before the CDR3 terminus; the germline J gene supplies the remainder.

Assay: immunoSEQ multiplex PCR; the TCRdb copy retains only in-frame clones and omits some. The repertoire table contains about 24,000 clones. CDR3 length: 14 amino acids. The V gene's germline CDR1 is SGHDN and CDR2 FVKESK. V was pared by 7 bases and J by 7 bases, with 8 bases of the junction left unmatched. Sequencing was performed on blood buffy coat. The chain links TRBV14 to TRBJ2-1, with 9 bases lining up with TRBD1. This sequence originates from a woman aged 18-70 years with a cervical HPV16 infection that either progressed to CIN3+ or cleared (not recorded which). Incomplete CDR3 DNA: TGTGCCAGCAAACGGACAGGGGTTGGGAATGAG. Translating gives CASKRTGVGNE. The complete CDR3 protein is CASKRTGVGNEQFF.